The sequence of this T cell receptor (beta chain) was determined in a study of T-cell reconstitution after alpha-beta-depleted transplantation in children. Study conclusions and caveats: At day 60, the high TCRbeta diversity found in some patients originated from recipient T cells and thymic progenitors that had survived. Diversity and T-cell counts at one year after transplant derived mostly from new T cells. Expanded graft clones numbering several hundred reportedly gave rise to alpha-beta T cells about two months after transplant.

The library targeted TCRbeta and was prepared with unique molecular identifiers. MiXCR was run by TCRdb on the PCR reads, yielding one entry per CDR3 protein. Here the sample spans about 400,000 distinct CDR3 sequences, roughly 16% being singletons. Trimming pared 5 bases from V and 2 bases from J, leaving 10 bases between. CDR1 is SEHNR and CDR2 is FQNEAQ in the germline V gene (reference sequence). The length of the CDR3 is 13 residues. As concerns this clonotype: Its antigen is not identified.

The chain is built from TRBV7-9 and TRBJ2-7; the D gene is possibly TRBD1 (6 bases). The receptor comes from a boy in the first two years of life who had a stem cell transplant for Wiskott-Aldrich syndrome, so the T cells may come from the graft donor. The sample was PBMCs, mostly from graft donor cells, taken 360 days after TCRalphabeta/CD19-depleted stem cell transplant. The DNA of the CDR3 is TGTGCCAGCAGCGTGGACAGCACCTACGAGCAGTACTTC. Translation gives CASSVDSTYEQYF.